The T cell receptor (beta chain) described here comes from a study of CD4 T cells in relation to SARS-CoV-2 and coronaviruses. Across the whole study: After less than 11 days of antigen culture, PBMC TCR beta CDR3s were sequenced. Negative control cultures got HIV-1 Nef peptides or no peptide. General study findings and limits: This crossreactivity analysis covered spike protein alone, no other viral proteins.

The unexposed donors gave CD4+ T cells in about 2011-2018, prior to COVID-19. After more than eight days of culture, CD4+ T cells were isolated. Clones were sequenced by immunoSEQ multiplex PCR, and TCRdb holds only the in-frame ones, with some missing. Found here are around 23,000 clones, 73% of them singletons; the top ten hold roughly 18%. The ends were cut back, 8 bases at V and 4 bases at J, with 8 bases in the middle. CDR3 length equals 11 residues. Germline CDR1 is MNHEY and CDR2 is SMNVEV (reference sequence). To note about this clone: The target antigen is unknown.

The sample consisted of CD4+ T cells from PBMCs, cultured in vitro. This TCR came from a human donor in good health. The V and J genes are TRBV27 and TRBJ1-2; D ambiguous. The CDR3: CASSTGYGYTF. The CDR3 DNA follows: TGTGCCAGCTCAACGGGCTATGGCTACACCTTC.